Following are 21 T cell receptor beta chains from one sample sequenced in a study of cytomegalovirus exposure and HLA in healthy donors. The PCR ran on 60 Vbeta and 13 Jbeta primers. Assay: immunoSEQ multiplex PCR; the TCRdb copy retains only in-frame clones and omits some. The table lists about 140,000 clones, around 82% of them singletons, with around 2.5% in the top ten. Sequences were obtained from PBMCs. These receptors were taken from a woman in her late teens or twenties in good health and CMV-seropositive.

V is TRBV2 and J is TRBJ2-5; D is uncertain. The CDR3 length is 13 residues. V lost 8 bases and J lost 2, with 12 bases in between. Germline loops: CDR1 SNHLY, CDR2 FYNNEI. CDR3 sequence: CASLSEAQETQYF. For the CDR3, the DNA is TGTGCCAGCCTGTCTGAGGCTCAAGAGACCCAGTACTTC.

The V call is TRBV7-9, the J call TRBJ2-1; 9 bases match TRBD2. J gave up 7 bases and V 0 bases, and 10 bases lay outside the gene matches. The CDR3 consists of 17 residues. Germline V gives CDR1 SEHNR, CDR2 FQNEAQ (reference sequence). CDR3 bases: TGTGCCAGCAGCTTAGCGGCTAGCGGGGCAGGGGGGAATGAGCAGTTCTTC. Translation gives CASSLAASGAGGNEQFF.

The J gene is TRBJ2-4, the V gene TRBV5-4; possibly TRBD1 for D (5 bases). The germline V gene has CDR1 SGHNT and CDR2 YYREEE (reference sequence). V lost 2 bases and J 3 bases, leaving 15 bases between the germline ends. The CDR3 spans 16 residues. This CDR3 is CASSLHDSLGKNIQYF. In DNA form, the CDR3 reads TGTGCCAGCAGCTTACACGACAGCTTGGGCAAAAACATTCAGTACTTC.

The CDR3 DNA follows: TGTGCCAGCAGCCGGTACGGGACAGGGAGTTCTAACGGGGAGCTGTTTTTT. Translating it yields CASSRYGTGSSNGELFF. This sequence joins TRBV28 and TRBJ2-2; 9 nucleotides match TRBD1. J gave up 7 bases and V 6 bases, and 15 bases lay outside the gene matches. CDR1 and CDR2 from the germline V gene are MDHEN and SYDVKM. The CDR3 contains 17 residues.

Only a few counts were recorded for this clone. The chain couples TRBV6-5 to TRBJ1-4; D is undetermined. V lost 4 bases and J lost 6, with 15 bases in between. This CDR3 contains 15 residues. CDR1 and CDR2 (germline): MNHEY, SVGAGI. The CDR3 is CASSSAADTYEKLFF. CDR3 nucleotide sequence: TGTGCCAGCAGTTCAGCGGCCGACACCTATGAAAAACTGTTTTTT.

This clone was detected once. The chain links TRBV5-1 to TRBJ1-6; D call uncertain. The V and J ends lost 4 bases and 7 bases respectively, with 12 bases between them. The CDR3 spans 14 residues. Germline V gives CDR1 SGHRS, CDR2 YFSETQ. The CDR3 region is CASSPSAENSPLHF. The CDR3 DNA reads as TGCGCCAGCAGCCCCAGCGCGGAAAATTCACCCCTCCACTTT.

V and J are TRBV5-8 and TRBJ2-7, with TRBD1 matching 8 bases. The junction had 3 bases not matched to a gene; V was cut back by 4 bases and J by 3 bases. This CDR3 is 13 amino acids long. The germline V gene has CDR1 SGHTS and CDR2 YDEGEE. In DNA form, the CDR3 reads TGTGCCAGCAGCAGGACAGGGTTCTACGAGCAGTACTTC. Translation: CASSRTGFYEQYF. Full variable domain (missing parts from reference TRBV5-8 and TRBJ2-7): EAGVTQSPTHLIKTRGQQATLRCSPISGHTSVYWYQQALGLGLQFLLWYDEGEERNRGNFPPRFSGRQFPNYSSELNVNALELEDSALYLCASSRTGFYEQYFGPGTRLTVT.

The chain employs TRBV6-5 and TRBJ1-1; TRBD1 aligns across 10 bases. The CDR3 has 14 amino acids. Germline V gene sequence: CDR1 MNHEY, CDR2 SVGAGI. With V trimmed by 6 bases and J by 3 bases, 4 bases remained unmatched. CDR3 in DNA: TGTGCCAGCAGGACGACAGGGGGCTACACTGAAGCTTTCTTT. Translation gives CASRTTGGYTEAFF.

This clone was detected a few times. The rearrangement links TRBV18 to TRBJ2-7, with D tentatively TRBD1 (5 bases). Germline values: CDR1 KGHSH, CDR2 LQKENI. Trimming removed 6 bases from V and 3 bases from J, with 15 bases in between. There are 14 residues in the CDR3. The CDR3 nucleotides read TGTGCCAGCTCTCTGGGGCAGATTAACTACGAGCAGTACTTC. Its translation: CASSLGQINYEQYF.

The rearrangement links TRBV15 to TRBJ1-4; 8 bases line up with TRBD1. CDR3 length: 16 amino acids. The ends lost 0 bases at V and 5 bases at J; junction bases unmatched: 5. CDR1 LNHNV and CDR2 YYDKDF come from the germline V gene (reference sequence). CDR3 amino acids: CATSRDHWDRNEKLFF. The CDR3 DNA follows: TGTGCCACCAGCAGAGATCATTGGGACAGGAATGAAAAACTGTTTTTT.

This CDR3 is CAWSKGLEAFF. The CDR3 nucleotides are TGTGCCTGGAGTAAAGGACTTGAAGCTTTCTTT. V gene TRBV30 combines with J gene TRBJ1-1; D is unresolved. This CDR3 is 11 amino acids long. Germline loops: CDR1 GTSNPN, CDR2 SVGIG (reference sequence). Trimming took 2 bases from V and 7 from J, leaving 8 bases between them.

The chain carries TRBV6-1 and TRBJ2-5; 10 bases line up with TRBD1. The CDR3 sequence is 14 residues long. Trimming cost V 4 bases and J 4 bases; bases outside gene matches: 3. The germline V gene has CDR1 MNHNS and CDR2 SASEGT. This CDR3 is CASSGQGAGETQYF. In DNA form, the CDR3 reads TGTGCCAGCAGTGGACAGGGGGCTGGAGAGACCCAGTACTTC.

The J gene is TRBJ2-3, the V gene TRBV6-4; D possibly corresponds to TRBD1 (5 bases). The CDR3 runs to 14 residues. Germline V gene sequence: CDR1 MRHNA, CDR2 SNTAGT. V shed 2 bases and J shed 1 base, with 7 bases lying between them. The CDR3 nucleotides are TGTGCCAGCAGTGACGGGGCGGGCACAGATACGCAGTATTTT. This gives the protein CASSDGAGTDTQYF.

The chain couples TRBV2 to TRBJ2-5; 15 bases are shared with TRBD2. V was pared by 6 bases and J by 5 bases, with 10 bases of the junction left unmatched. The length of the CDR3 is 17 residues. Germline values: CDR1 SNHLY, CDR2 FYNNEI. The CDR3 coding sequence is TGTGCCAGCAGCACTGGGACTAGCGGGGGGACAGGGGAGACCCAGTACTTC. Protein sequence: CASSTGTSGGTGETQYF.

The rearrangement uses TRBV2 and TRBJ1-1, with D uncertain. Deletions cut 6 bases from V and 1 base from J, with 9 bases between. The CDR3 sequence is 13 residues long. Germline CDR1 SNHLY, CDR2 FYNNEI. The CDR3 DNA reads TGTGCCAGCAGCGAGATAGAGAACACTGAAGCTTTCTTT. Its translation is CASSEIENTEAFF.

The CDR3 is CASSTRYRGSGNTIYF. For the CDR3, the DNA is TGTGCCAGCAGCACCCGCTATAGAGGCTCTGGAAACACCATATATTTT. The chain combines TRBV7-2 with TRBJ1-3; unclear D gene. There are 16 residues in the CDR3. Trimming left V 5 bases short and J 0 bases short, with 14 bases between. CDR1 and CDR2 from the germline V gene are SGHTA and FQGNSA.

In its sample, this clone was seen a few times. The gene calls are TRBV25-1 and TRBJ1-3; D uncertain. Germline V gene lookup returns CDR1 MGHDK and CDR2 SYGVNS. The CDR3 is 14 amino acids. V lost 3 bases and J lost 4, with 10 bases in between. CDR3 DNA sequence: TGTGCCAGCAGTGACAGTCGTGAAGGAAACACCATATATTTT. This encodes CASSDSREGNTIYF.

The CDR3 sequence: CASSGGGNQPQHF. CDR3 coding DNA: TGCGCCAGCAGCGGGGGGGGGAATCAGCCCCAGCATTTT. The genes are TRBV10-2 and TRBJ1-5; D possibly corresponds to TRBD1 (5 bases). V was cut by 6 bases and J by 4 bases, with 10 bases left in between. The CDR3 runs 13 residues. The germline gives CDR1 WSHSY, CDR2 SAAADI.

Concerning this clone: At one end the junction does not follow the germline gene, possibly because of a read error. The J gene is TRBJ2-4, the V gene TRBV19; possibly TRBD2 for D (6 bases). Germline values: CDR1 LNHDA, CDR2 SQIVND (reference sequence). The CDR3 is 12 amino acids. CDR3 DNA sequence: TGTGCCAGTAGTTCTAGGGCGGGACCTGCGGACTTC. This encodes CASSSRAGPADF.

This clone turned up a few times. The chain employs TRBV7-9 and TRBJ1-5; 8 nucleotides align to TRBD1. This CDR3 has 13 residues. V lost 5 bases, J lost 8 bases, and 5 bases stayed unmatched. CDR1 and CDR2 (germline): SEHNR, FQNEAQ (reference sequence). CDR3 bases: TGTGCCAGCAGCGGGGACAGGTTCGAGCCCCAGCATTTT. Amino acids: CASSGDRFEPQHF.

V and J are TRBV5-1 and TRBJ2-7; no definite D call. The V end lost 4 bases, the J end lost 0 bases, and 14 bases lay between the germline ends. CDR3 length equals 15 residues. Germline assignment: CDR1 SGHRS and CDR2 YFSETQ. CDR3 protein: CASSGDVLNSYEQYF. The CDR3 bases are TGCGCCAGCAGCGGTGATGTCCTAAACTCCTACGAGCAGTACTTC.